This TCR beta chain is from a study of cytomegalovirus exposure and HLA in healthy donors. General study points: It was reported that the classifier diagnosed cytomegalovirus status with high specificity and sensitivity in both the original and validation cohorts. Most sequenced TCRs were rare (though some public TCRs occurred in many donors). TCR beta sequences reportedly predicted the HLA-A and HLA-B alleles of most subjects accurately.

With respect to this clone: Its cognate antigen is unknown.

The CDR3 is 13 amino acids. Germline loops: CDR1 MNHEY, CDR2 SVGAGI. 60 Vbeta and 13 Jbeta primers were used in PCR. Sequenced by immunoSEQ multiplex PCR; TCRdb stores in-frame clones only, minus some. The sample yields 150,000 to 200,000 clones, 70% to 80% seen once. Sequenced: PBMCs. This clonotype was obtained from a woman aged 25 to 39 in good health and CMV-seropositive. J is TRBJ2-5 and V is TRBV6-5, with D maybe TRBD1 (5 bases). Matching the DNA end better, TRBJ2-7 makes the J call doubtful. The CDR3 reads CASSYIGAFEQYF. In DNA, the CDR3 is TGTGCCAGCAGCTACATTGGGGCCTTCGAGCAGTACTTC.